This TCR beta chain is from a study of shared clonotypes between healthy human individuals. The study, taken as a whole, reports: Enrolling few donors narrowed the genetic and exposure-history diversity that was represented. Naive subsets, compared against memory subsets, generally had larger estimated richness values.

Concerning this clone itself: Antigen specificity is unknown.

The assay ran at deep level. Study processing details: Junction-only sequences produced by ImmunoSEQ had no quality scores, so filtering differed. Clones were read by immunoSEQ multiplex PCR, and TCRdb kept only the in-frame ones, dropping some. V and J calls and clone size are given by that table; D and trimming were obtained from the DNA. The table includes about 2.2 million clones, just over 90% detected once. Only CD45RO-negative cells positively selected for CCR7 counted as naive CD8 cells, so terminally differentiated effector memory CD45RA+ cells were excluded. The CDR3 is 16 amino acids. From germline, CDR1 is LGHNA and CDR2 YSLEER. J was trimmed by 4 bases and V by 4 bases; bases with no gene match: 7.

The TCR originated in a man aged 18 to 35 in good health. Some clones in this sample may be carry-over from other donors' samples. Sequencing input: naive CD8+ T cells from PBMCs. This chain joins TRBV4-3 and TRBJ2-1; TRBD2 matches at 10 bases. CDR3 nucleotide sequence: TGCGCCAGCAGCCCCCGACTAGCGGGCCTTTACAATGAGCAGTTCTTC. Its protein product is CASSPRLAGLYNEQFF.